The clone carrying this TCR beta chain has a single count. This entry is derived from a study of blood T cell repertoires in COVID-19. About the study: Material from acute and convalescent COVID-19 was sourced from the United States, Italy and Spain. PBMCs, B-cell-depleted T cells, or T cells provided the cDNA or gDNA that made up the material.

Trimming at V came to 4 bases and at J to 5 bases, leaving 6 bases not matched to a gene. The CDR3 contains 15 residues. Per the germline V gene, CDR1 is SGHAT and CDR2 is FQDESV (reference sequence). Original processing methods: From reference gene primer amplification, estimates of nucleated cell counts were derived. Using immunoSEQ multiplex PCR, the repertoire was profiled, and TCRdb retains in-frame clones only, with some absent. V, J and clone size derive from that table, while D and trimming were established from the DNA sequence. The sample consists of roughly 62,000 clones, about 87% of them appearing once.

Source material: peripheral blood. This sequence originates from a man between 65 and 79 years old with acute or convalescent COVID-19. The rearrangement uses TRBV11-1 and TRBJ2-1; 9 bases map to TRBD2. CDR3 region: CASSSIAGANNEQFF. CDR3 coding DNA: TGTGCCAGCAGCTCTATAGCGGGAGCTAACAATGAGCAGTTCTTC.